This TCR beta chain was captured in a study of shared clonotypes between healthy human individuals. To note about this clone: Its antigen is still unknown.

The CDR3 runs to 17 residues. V dropped 5 bases and J dropped 1 base, with 18 bases sitting between them. CDR1 and CDR2 from the germline V gene are SEHNR and FQNEAQ (reference sequence). The data were produced by immunoSEQ multiplex PCR, yet TCRdb's version contains in-frame clones alone and is incomplete. The table lists approximately 1.4 million clones, approximately 98% of them singletons. Study results and caveats: Only blood underwent sampling, and tissue repertoires likely differ.

This sequence joins TRBV7-9 and TRBJ2-4; D might be TRBD1 or TRBD2, each matching 6 bases. The source material was naive CD4+ T cells sorted from blood. The subset denotes: CD45RA+ positively selected. The receptor comes from a young man in good health. The chain's CDR3 is CASSPPWGAGAKNIQYF. In DNA form, the CDR3 reads TGTGCCAGCAGCCCCCCGTGGGGGGCCGGGGCCAAAAACATTCAGTACTTC.